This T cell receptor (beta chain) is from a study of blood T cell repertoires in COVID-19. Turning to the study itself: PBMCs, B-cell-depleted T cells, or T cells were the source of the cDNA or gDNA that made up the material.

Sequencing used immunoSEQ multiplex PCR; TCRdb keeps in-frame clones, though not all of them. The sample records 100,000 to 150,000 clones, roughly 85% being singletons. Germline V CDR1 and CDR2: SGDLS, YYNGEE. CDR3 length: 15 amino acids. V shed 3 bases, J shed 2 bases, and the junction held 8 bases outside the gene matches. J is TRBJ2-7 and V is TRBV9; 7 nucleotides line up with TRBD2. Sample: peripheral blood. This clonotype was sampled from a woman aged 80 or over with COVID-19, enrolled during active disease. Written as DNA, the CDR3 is TGTGCCAGCAGCGAGGGGCTAGCGGAGACCTACGAGCAGTACTTC. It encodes CASSEGLAETYEQYF.